This TCR beta chain was sequenced in a study of metastatic and nonmetastatic thyroid tumors. Background on the study: Blood and tumor or nodule tissue repertoires from malignant and benign thyroid patients were compared.

This clone has a handful of counts. The antigen is unknown. Study processing details: Building a distant-metastasis classifier for papillary thyroid cancer drew on CDR3 differences across clinicopathological groups. TCRdb re-called the PCR reads through MiXCR. None of the V and J calls come from the authors' own analysis; TCRdb made them. In the table there are over 8,000 clones, around a quarter of which are singletons. There were no patients who had received any treatment before thyroid surgery. Between the trimmed V and J ends, which lost 6 bases and 4 bases, there was a span of 9 bases. The CDR3 contains 12 residues. Germline V gives CDR1 MNHNS, CDR2 SASEGT. Whole-study findings and limits: Significantly greater TCR beta diversity was reportedly found in malignant thyroid tumors than in benign nodules (in blood and tumor).

The rearrangement joins TRBV6-1 to TRBJ1-2; possible D gene TRBD1, 5 bases. This receptor was identified in a female donor with papillary thyroid cancer or a benign thyroid nodule (not recorded which). Some clones in this sample may be carry-over from other donors' samples. Sequencing was performed on tumor tissue. The CDR3 DNA reads TGTGCCAGCAGCCCGGGACGCTATGGCTACACCTTC. Protein: CASSPGRYGYTF.